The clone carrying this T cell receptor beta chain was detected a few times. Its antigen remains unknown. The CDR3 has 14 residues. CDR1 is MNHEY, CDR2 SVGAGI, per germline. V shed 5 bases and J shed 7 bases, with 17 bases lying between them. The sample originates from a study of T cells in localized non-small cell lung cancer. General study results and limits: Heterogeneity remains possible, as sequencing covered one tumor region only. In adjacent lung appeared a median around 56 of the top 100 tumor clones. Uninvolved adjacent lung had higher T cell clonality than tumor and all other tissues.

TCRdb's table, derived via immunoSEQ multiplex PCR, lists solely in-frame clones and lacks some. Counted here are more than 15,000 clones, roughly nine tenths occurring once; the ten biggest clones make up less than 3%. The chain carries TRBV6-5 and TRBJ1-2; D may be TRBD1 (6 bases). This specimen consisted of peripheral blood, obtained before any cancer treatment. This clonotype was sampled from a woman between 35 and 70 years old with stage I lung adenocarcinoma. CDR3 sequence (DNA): TGTGCCAGCAGTCCTACGGAGGGGGTTTCTGGCTACACCTTC. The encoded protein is CASSPTEGVSGYTF.